One sample yielded the 2 T cell receptor beta chains listed below, sequenced in a study of T cells in Graves' hyperthyroidism and ophthalmopathy. Researchers amplified the TCR beta CDR3 regions from RNA transcripts. Carried out on the TCR CDR3, a first-round RT-PCR used the HTBI primer set. TCRdb re-called the multiplex PCR reads with MiXCR, one entry per CDR3 protein. The sample consists of 530,000 or so distinct CDR3 sequences, just over 45% of them appearing once. Sequencing used peripheral blood or thyroid tissue (not recorded which). The receptors originated from a woman younger than 35 with Graves' hyperthyroidism.

Ten or more counts support this clonotype. The chain uses TRBV27 and TRBJ1-1; 7 bases are shared with TRBD1. This CDR3 contains 14 residues. V was pared by 0 bases and J by 6 bases, with 4 bases of the junction left unmatched. Per the germline V gene, CDR1 is MNHEY and CDR2 is SMNVEV (reference sequence). The CDR3 DNA follows: TGTGCCAGCAGTTTATCGACTCAGGGGGCTGAAGCTTTCTTT. Amino acid sequence: CASSLSTQGAEAFF.

This chain connects TRBV12-3 or TRBV12-4 to TRBJ1-2, with D perhaps TRBD1 (6 bases). The CDR3 spans 15 residues. The ends were cut back, 3 bases at V and 8 bases at J, with 19 bases in the middle. CDR3 nucleotide sequence: TGTGCCAGCAGTTTCATCACCGGGGGCTCATTCGGCTACACCTTC. Protein product: CASSFITGGSFGYTF.